A selection of T cell receptor beta chains follows, all from one sample in a study of identical twins. Each CDR3 protein is one row after TCRdb ran MiXCR on the 5' RACE reads. The repertoire holds some 600,000 distinct CDR3 sequences, with about 7.1% as singletons. These data were also filed under a second study, of yellow fever vaccine responses in identical twins.

Material for sequencing was PBMCs. These receptors all stem from a woman under 30 in good health. The CDR3 runs from the conserved cysteine through the conserved F or W. Fields, in order: CDR3 length, D gene, clone size, J gene, V gene, CDR3 DNA, CDR3 protein. A D gene is named only where the DNA matches it firmly. Expanded clones are given a class, and other clones once, few, many or no size at all.

13	.	many	TRBJ2-2	TRBV6-5	TGTGCCAGCAGTTACTCGCGGGCCGGGGAGCTGTTTTTT	CASSYSRAGELFF
14	.	.	TRBJ2-3	TRBV12-3/TRBV12-4	TGTGCCAGCACTTGGACACGTAGCACAGATACGCAGTATTTT	CASTWTRSTDTQYF
16	TRBD2	many	TRBJ2-2	TRBV4-2	TGTGCCAGCAGCCAAGAGGCTAGCGGTGAGACCGGGGAGCTGTTTTTT	CASSQEASGETGELFF
17	TRBD1	.	TRBJ1-1	TRBV7-8	TGTGCCAGCAGCTTAATTGGGACAGGGGCTTCAAACACTGAAGCTTTCTTT	CASSLIGTGASNTEAFF
18	TRBD2	few	TRBJ2-1	TRBV7-3	TGTGCCAGCGGAGGGGGGCACGGACTAGCGGGAGTTGGGAATGAGCAGTTCTTC	CASGGGHGLAGVGNEQFF
16	TRBD1	few	TRBJ2-3	TRBV3-1	TGTGCCAGCAGCCAAGATCGGGGACAGGGATCAGATACGCAGTATTTT	CASSQDRGQGSDTQYF
16	TRBD2	.	TRBJ2-7	TRBV19	TGTGCCAGTAGTCCCATAATAGCGGGAGGGCCCTACGAGCAGTACTTC	CASSPIIAGGPYEQYF
15	TRBD1	.	TRBJ2-7	TRBV9	TGTGCCAGCAGCGTAGATCGGGACAGGGGGCGGGAGCAGTACTTC	CASSVDRDRGREQYF
17	TRBD2	.	TRBJ2-1	TRBV20-1	TGCAGTGCTAGAGATCTCTCGGGGACTACGTCCTACAATGAGCAGTTCTTC	CSARDLSGTTSYNEQFF
19	TRBD2	many	TRBJ2-3	TRBV5-1	TGCGCCAGCAGCTTGGGCACTAGCGGGGGGACCGGCGGCACAGATACGCAGTATTTT	CASSLGTSGGTGGTDTQYF
17	TRBD1	.	TRBJ1-2	TRBV5-1	TGCGCCAGCCCCGTGGGACAGGGGACTTTATATATATATGGCTACACCTTC	CASPVGQGTLYIYGYTF
15	.	.	TRBJ2-3	TRBV7-9	TGTGCCAGCAGCCCAGACGGGTCCAGGGAGGATACGCAGTATTTT	CASSPDGSREDTQYF
13	.	.	TRBJ1-6	TRBV5-1	TGCGCCAGCAGATCAGGGGAAAATTCACCCCTCCACTTT	CASRSGENSPLHF
18	TRBD1	many	TRBJ2-3	TRBV12-3/TRBV12-4	TGTGCCAGCAGTTTTGACACTGGGGGACAGGGGATTTCAGATACGCAGTATTTT	CASSFDTGGQGISDTQYF
16	.	many	TRBJ2-1	TRBV5-1	TGCGCCAGCAGCGCTTTTATCTCAGTTGATAACAATGAGCAGTTCTTC	CASSAFISVDNNEQFF
14	TRBD1	many	TRBJ2-7	TRBV24-1	TGTGCCACCAGTGAGACAGGGAGCTCCTACGAGCAGTACTTC	CATSETGSSYEQYF
18	.	.	TRBJ2-1	TRBV2	TGTGCCAGCTGGGGGGCTCAACTTACACGGTATTTTTACAATGAGCAGTTCTTC	CASWGAQLTRYFYNEQFF
16	.	few	TRBJ2-1	TRBV4-2	TGTGCCAGCAGCCAAGATGGTCAGGGGGGTATGGATGAGCAGTTCTTC	CASSQDGQGGMDEQFF
13	.	many	TRBJ1-1	TRBV19	TGTGCCAGTAGTATAGAGAGGAACACTGAAGCTTTCTTT	CASSIERNTEAFF
14	TRBD1	few	TRBJ2-5	TRBV2	TGTGCCAGCAGAGCCGGGACAGCCCAAGAGACCCAGTACTTC	CASRAGTAQETQYF
15	TRBD2	few	TRBJ2-3	TRBV5-1	TGCGCCAGCAGCTTGGTAGGGACTAGCGGAGATACGCAGTATTTT	CASSLVGTSGDTQYF
13	.	few	TRBJ1-1	TRBV15	TGTGCCACCAGCGTAGCGACGAACACTGAAGCTTTCTTT	CATSVATNTEAFF
15	TRBD2	few	TRBJ2-7	TRBV11-1	TGTGCCAGCAGTAGGGGGACCGGTAGCGGGAGTCAACAGTACTTC	CASSRGTGSGSQQYF
17	.	few	TRBJ2-2	TRBV10-3	TGTGCCATCAGTGAGTGGCTTTCGACATCGAACACCGGGGAGCTGTTTTTT	CAISEWLSTSNTGELFF
16	TRBD2	.	TRBJ2-3	TRBV4-1	TGCGCCAGCAGCCAAGGGGTAGCGGGGAGCACAGATACGCAGTATTTT	CASSQGVAGSTDTQYF
15	.	many	TRBJ2-1	TRBV29-1	TGCAGCGTCCGACCCGGACAACCTCTTCGCAATGAGCAGTTCTTC	CSVRPGQPLRNEQFF
20	.	.	TRBJ2-1	TRBV29-1	TGCAGCGTTGAGCGTGGACGAGGGATAAAGGGAGCTCCGTCCTACAATGAGCAGTTCTTC	CSVERGRGIKGAPSYNEQFF
12	.	many	TRBJ1-2	TRBV18	TGTGCCAGCTCCGGGACCTACTATGGCTACACCTTC	CASSGTYYGYTF
13	.	.	TRBJ1-1	TRBV19	TGTGCCAGTAGTATTACGAGGGGCACTGAAGCTTTCTTT	CASSITRGTEAFF
16	.	many	TRBJ2-7	TRBV5-1	TGCGCCAGCACCTCCGACACCGGGTCGAATTACTACGAGCAGTACTTC	CASTSDTGSNYYEQYF
16	.	many	TRBJ2-1	TRBV5-1	TGCGCCAGCAGCTTGGGTGGTAGCCCAGTAAACAATGAGCAGTTCTTC	CASSLGGSPVNNEQFF
17	TRBD2	few	TRBJ2-2	TRBV27	TGTGCCAGCAGAGGGACTAGCGGGGGGGCCAACACCGGGGAGCTGTTTTTT	CASRGTSGGANTGELFF
13	TRBD2	few	TRBJ2-5	TRBV20-1	TGCATCCCGGGGGGGACGGGGTTGGAGACCCAGTACTTC	CIPGGTGLETQYF
16	TRBD1	many	TRBJ2-5	TRBV27	TGTGCCAGCAGTACGGTGACAGGGGGGAACCAAGAGACCCAGTACTTC	CASSTVTGGNQETQYF
14	.	.	TRBJ2-7	TRBV2	TGTGCCAGCAGTGGGGGACTCAACAGCCACGAGCAGTACTTC	CASSGGLNSHEQYF
13	.	once	TRBJ2-1	TRBV20-1	TGCAGTGCTAGAGCATACTCCTACAATGAGCAGTTCTTC	CSARAYSYNEQFF
13	TRBD1	few	TRBJ1-5	TRBV10-3	TGTGCCACCAGACAGGGGGTAAATCAGCCCCAGCATTTT	CATRQGVNQPQHF
15	TRBD2	many	TRBJ2-7	TRBV2	TGTGCCAGCAGTCCCGGGACTAGCAGAACCTACGAGCAGTACTTC	CASSPGTSRTYEQYF
16	.	few	TRBJ1-6	TRBV5-1	TGCGCCAGCAGCTTGGGATCAGACCAAATTCCACGACCCCTCCACTTT	CASSLGSDQIPRPLHF
15	.	.	TRBJ2-3	TRBV12-3/TRBV12-4	TGTGCCAGCAGCCCAGGGGACCGCCGCACAGATACGCAGTATTTT	CASSPGDRRTDTQYF
14	.	.	TRBJ2-1	TRBV24-1	TGTGCCCCCCTTAGGACAGACCCCTACAATGAGCAGTTCTTC	CAPLRTDPYNEQFF